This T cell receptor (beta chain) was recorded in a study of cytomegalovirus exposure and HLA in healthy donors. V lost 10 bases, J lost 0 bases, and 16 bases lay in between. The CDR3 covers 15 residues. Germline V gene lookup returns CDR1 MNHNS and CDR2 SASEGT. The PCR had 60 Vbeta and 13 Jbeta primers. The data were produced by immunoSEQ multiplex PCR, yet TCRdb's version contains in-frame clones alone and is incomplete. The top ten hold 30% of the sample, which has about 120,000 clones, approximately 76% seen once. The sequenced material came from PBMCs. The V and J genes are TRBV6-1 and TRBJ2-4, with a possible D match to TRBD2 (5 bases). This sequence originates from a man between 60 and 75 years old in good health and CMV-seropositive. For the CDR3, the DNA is TGTGCCAAGGTAAGTGGGGAGAGAGCCAAAAACATTCAGTACTTC. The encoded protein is CAKVSGERAKNIQYF.